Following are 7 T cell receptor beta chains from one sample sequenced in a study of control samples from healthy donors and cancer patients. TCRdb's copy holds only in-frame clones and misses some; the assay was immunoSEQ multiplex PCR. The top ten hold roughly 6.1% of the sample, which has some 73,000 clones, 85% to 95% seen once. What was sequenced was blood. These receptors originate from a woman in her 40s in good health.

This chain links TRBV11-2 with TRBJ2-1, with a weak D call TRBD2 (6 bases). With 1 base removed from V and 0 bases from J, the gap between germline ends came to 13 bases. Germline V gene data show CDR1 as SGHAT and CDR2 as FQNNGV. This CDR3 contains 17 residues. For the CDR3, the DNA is TGTGCCAGCAGCTTAGCATATGCGGGACGCTCCTACAATGAGCAGTTCTTC. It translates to CASSLAYAGRSYNEQFF.

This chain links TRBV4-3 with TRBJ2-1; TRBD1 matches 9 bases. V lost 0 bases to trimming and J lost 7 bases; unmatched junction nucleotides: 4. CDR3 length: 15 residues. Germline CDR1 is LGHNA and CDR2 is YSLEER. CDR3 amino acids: CASSQDGTGKNEQFF. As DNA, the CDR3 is TGCGCCAGCAGCCAAGACGGGACAGGGAAAAATGAGCAGTTCTTC.

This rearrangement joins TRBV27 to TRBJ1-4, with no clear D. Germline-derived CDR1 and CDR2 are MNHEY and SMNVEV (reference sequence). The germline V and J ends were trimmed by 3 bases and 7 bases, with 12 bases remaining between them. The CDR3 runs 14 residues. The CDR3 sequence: CASSLVGVGEKLFF. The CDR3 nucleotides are TGTGCCAGCAGTTTGGTCGGGGTTGGTGAAAAACTGTTTTTT.

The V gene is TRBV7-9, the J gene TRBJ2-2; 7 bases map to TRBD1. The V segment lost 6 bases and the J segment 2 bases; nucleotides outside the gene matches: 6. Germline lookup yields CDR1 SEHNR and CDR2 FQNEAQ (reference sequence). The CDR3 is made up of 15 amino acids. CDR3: CASRPGQLNTGELFF. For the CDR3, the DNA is TGTGCCAGCAGACCGGGACAGCTAAACACCGGGGAGCTGTTTTTT.

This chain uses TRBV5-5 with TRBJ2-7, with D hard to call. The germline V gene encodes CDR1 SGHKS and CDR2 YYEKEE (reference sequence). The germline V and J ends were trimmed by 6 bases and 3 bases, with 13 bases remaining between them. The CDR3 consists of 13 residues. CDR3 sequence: CASTDPPIYEQYF. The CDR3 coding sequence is TGTGCCAGCACCGACCCCCCCATCTACGAGCAGTACTTC.

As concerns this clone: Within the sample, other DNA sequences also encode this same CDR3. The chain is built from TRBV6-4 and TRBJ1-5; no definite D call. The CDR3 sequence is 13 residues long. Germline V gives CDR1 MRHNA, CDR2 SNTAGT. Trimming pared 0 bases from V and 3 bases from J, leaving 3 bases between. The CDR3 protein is CASSDSPNQPQHF. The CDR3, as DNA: TGTGCCAGCAGTGACTCTCCCAATCAGCCCCAGCATTTT.

The CDR3 DNA reads TGTGCCAGCAGCTTAGTGGGACTAGCGGACGAGCAGTACTTC. Encoded protein: CASSLVGLADEQYF. The gene calls are TRBV5-4 and TRBJ2-7; 11 nucleotides line up with TRBD2. The J segment lost 5 bases and the V segment lost 2 bases, leaving 3 bases of the junction unmatched. The germline gives CDR1 SGHNT, CDR2 YYREEE (reference sequence). The CDR3 covers 14 residues.